The 28 T cell receptor beta chains below all came from one sample that was sequenced in a study of blood T cell repertoires in COVID-19. TCRdb keeps only in-frame clones here, not all; method: immunoSEQ multiplex PCR. The table lists 70,000 to 75,000 clones, 79% of them singletons, with about 26% in the top ten. The specimen was peripheral blood. These TCRs come from a man in his fifties or sixties with active or convalescent COVID-19.

The rearrangement joins TRBV19 to TRBJ1-2, with a tentative D call TRBD1 (6 bases). The CDR3 runs 12 residues. Trimming shortened V by 7 bases and J by 3 bases, and 9 bases separated the two germline ends. CDR1 and CDR2 (germline): LNHDA, SQIVND (reference sequence). The DNA for the CDR3 is TGTGCCAGTACGGACAGATACTATGGCTACACCTTC. It specifies CASTDRYYGYTF.

This sequence joins TRBV5-1 and TRBJ1-4, with TRBD1 matching over 10 bases. Germline loops: CDR1 SGHRS, CDR2 YFSETQ. The CDR3 runs to 14 residues. V lost 2 bases to trimming and J lost 8 bases; unmatched junction nucleotides: 3. The CDR3 loop reads CASSFGTGEEKLFF. The CDR3 region has the DNA TGCGCCAGCAGCTTTGGGACAGGGGAAGAAAAACTGTTTTTT.

In this sample, this clone turned up a few times. V and J are TRBV19 and TRBJ2-2; TRBD2 matches 15 bases. CDR1 is LNHDA and CDR2 is SQIVND in the germline V gene (reference sequence). The CDR3 has 19 amino acids. V dropped 5 bases and J dropped 4; count of bases not matched to a gene: 11. For the CDR3, the DNA is TGTGCCAGTAGTTCGGGACTAGCGGGGGGACTCCGGGGCACCGGGGAGCTGTTTTTT. It encodes CASSSGLAGGLRGTGELFF.

The J gene is TRBJ2-3, the V gene TRBV5-1, with a weak D call TRBD2 (6 bases). The CDR3 extends over 16 amino acids. Trimming took off 4 bases at V and 2 bases at J, with 17 bases between the two ends. CDR1 is SGHRS, CDR2 YFSETQ, per germline. CDR3 in DNA: TGCGCCAGCAGCCGCGACCCCGGAGGGGACACAGATACGCAGTATTTT. It codes for CASSRDPGGDTDTQYF.

The chain recombines TRBV15 with TRBJ1-3; no firm D call. Per germline, CDR1 LNHNV and CDR2 YYDKDF (reference sequence). The CDR3 covers 16 residues. Trimming removed 5 bases from V and 0 bases from J, with 14 bases in between. The chain's CDR3 is CATSQDPGNSGNTIYF. The CDR3 region has the DNA TGTGCCACCAGCCAGGACCCGGGAAACTCTGGAAACACCATATATTTT.

The gene calls are TRBV27 and TRBJ1-1; TRBD1 might be the D (5 bases). The CDR3 runs to 15 residues. Trimming took off 6 bases at V and 4 bases at J, with 18 bases between the two ends. Germline CDR1 reads MNHEY; CDR2 reads SMNVEV (reference sequence). The CDR3 protein is CASSRRQGTGTEAFF. CDR3 bases: TGTGCCAGCAGCAGGCGCCAGGGAACCGGCACTGAAGCTTTCTTT.

The V gene is TRBV28, the J gene TRBJ2-1, with no clear D. Trimming shortened V by 10 bases and J by 3 bases, and 7 bases separated the two germline ends. Germline V gene sequence: CDR1 MDHEN, CDR2 SYDVKM. The CDR3 runs to 11 residues. CDR3 in amino acids: CATISYNEQFF. Here the CDR3 DNA reads TGTGCCACTATTAGCTACAATGAGCAGTTCTTC.

This chain joins TRBV6-5 and TRBJ1-6, with a tentative D call TRBD1 (6 bases). The germline V gene encodes CDR1 MNHEY and CDR2 SVGAGI. Between the trimmed V and J ends, which lost 6 bases and 10 bases, there was a span of 13 bases. The CDR3 length is 13 residues. CDR3 sequence reads: CASRGASRSPLHF. DNA for the CDR3: TGTGCCAGCAGGGGGGCGTCCCGATCACCCCTCCACTTT.

The chain has TRBV29-1 and TRBJ1-2; 9 bases line up with TRBD1. This CDR3 spans 15 amino acids. V lost 7 bases and J lost 3; bases outside the gene matches: 12. Germline CDR1 SQVTM, CDR2 ANQGSEA. The CDR3 DNA reads as TGCAGCGCTCGGGACAGGGTAGAAACTTACTATGGCTACACCTTC. It is translated as CSARDRVETYYGYTF.

The rearrangement links TRBV5-5 to TRBJ1-1, with D maybe TRBD1 (6 bases). V shed 1 base and J shed 0 bases, with 16 bases lying between them. CDR3 length: 17 amino acids. Germline CDR1 is SGHKS and CDR2 is YYEKEE (reference sequence). The chain's CDR3 is CASSLRTVRALNTEAFF. Here the CDR3 DNA reads TGTGCCAGCAGCTTGAGGACAGTCCGGGCGCTGAACACTGAAGCTTTCTTT.

The genes are TRBV7-9 and TRBJ2-7; 10 nucleotides line up with TRBD1. The trim removed 2 bases at V and 4 bases at J, leaving 5 bases unmatched. The germline V gene has CDR1 SEHNR and CDR2 FQNEAQ (reference sequence). The CDR3 is 15 amino acids. The chain's CDR3 is CASSLPGQGSYEQYF. In DNA, the CDR3 is TGTGCCAGCAGCTTACCGGGACAGGGGTCTTACGAGCAGTACTTC.

The chain employs TRBV9 and TRBJ2-3; D gene ambiguous. The V gene lost 1 base and the J gene lost 4 bases, with 7 bases spanning the gap. CDR1 SGDLS and CDR2 YYNGEE come from the germline V gene. This CDR3 comprises 13 residues. CDR3 region: CASSVQMADTQYF. CDR3 sequence (DNA): TGTGCCAGCAGCGTACAGATGGCAGATACGCAGTATTTT.

The V gene is TRBV3-1 (or the pseudogene TRBV3-2), the J gene TRBJ2-3; 8 positions match TRBD2. Germline V gene data show CDR1 as LGHDT and CDR2 as YNNKEL (reference sequence). The CDR3 spans 16 residues. V shed 3 bases and J 4 bases; nucleotides not matched to a gene: 9. The CDR3 is CASSQPGTRISDTQYF. In nucleotides, the CDR3 is TGTGCCAGCAGCCAGCCCGGGACTAGAATATCAGATACGCAGTATTTT.

V gene TRBV7-3 combines with J gene TRBJ2-1; TRBD2 aligns across 9 bases. V trimming: 4 bases; J trimming: 4 bases; junction bases outside the gene matches: 14. This CDR3 has 18 amino acids. Germline V lookup: CDR1 SGHTA, CDR2 FQGTGA. The chain's CDR3 is CASSYPGSGGKSYNEQFF. The CDR3 nucleotides read TGTGCCAGCAGCTACCCTGGGAGCGGGGGGAAATCATACAATGAGCAGTTCTTC.

The table lists this clone with a count of one. In DNA, the CDR3 is TGCGCCAGCAGTTCCGGGACAACTGGAAACACCATATATTTT. Amino acids: CASSSGTTGNTIYF. V gene TRBV10-1 combines with J gene TRBJ1-3; tentatively, D is TRBD1 (6 bases). Germline values: CDR1 WNHNN, CDR2 SYGVQD (reference sequence). The V end lost 5 bases, the J end lost 2 bases, and 10 bases lay between the germline ends. CDR3 length: 14 residues.

The chain carries TRBV10-2 and TRBJ1-2; 7 bases align to TRBD1. The germline gives CDR1 WSHSY, CDR2 SAAADI. With 0 bases clipped from V and 5 bases from J, the junction kept 12 bases outside the gene matches. There are 17 residues in the CDR3. As DNA, the CDR3 is TGCGCCAGCAGTGAGTCGACGGGGTCAGGGGGGACTTATGGCTACACCTTC. Residues: CASSESTGSGGTYGYTF.

The chain joins TRBV19 to TRBJ2-7, with TRBD2 matching 7 bases. V gave up 4 bases and J gave up 6 bases; unmatched junction bases: 9. Germline-derived CDR1 and CDR2 are LNHDA and SQIVND (reference sequence). CDR3 length: 14 residues. CDR3 sequence (DNA): TGTGCCAGTAGTACCGGGACTACCCTCGTCGAGCAGTACTTC. Amino acids: CASSTGTTLVEQYF.

The chain links TRBV24-1 to TRBJ2-1; D gene unclear. CDR1 and CDR2 from the germline V gene are KGHDR and SFDVKD. This CDR3 has 15 amino acids. The V gene lost 1 base and the J gene lost 5 bases, with 11 bases spanning the gap. CDR3 sequence (DNA): TGTGCCACCAGTGATTTAGTCGGCGGAGACAATGAGCAGTTCTTC. Encoded protein: CATSDLVGGDNEQFF.

The genes are TRBV6-6 and TRBJ2-1; D gene uncertain. Germline V gene data show CDR1 as MNHNY and CDR2 as SVGAGI (reference sequence). Deletions cut 2 bases from V and 5 bases from J, with 4 bases between. The CDR3 has 12 residues. CDR3 bases: TGTGCCAGCAGTTACGGAGACAATGAGCAGTTCTTC. Translating gives CASSYGDNEQFF.

The V call is TRBV5-1, the J call TRBJ1-2, with 7 bases that match TRBD1. The CDR3 sequence is 15 residues long. The trim removed 0 bases at V and 2 bases at J, leaving 4 bases unmatched. Germline CDR1 SGHRS, CDR2 YFSETQ. DNA for the CDR3: TGCGCCAGCAGCTTGGAGGGACAGACAAACTATGGCTACACCTTC. Translated: CASSLEGQTNYGYTF. Variable domain in full (rest from reference TRBV5-1 and TRBJ1-2): KAGVTQTPRYLIKTRGQQVTLSCSPISGHRSVSWYQQTPGQGLQFLFEYFSETQRNKGNFPGRFSGRQFSNSRSEMNVSTLELGDSALYLCASSLEGQTNYGYTFGSGTRLTVV.

The rearrangement joins TRBV9 to TRBJ1-1; 8 positions match TRBD1. Germline V CDR1 and CDR2: SGDLS, YYNGEE. This CDR3 is built from 15 residues. Trimming at V came to 1 base and at J to 3 bases, leaving 5 bases not matched to a gene. For the CDR3, the DNA is TGTGCCAGCAGCGTAACAGGGGGAGGCTACACTGAAGCTTTCTTT. Protein sequence: CASSVTGGGYTEAFF.

The chain carries TRBV2 and TRBJ1-2; possible D gene TRBD1, 5 bases. Germline V gene lookup returns CDR1 SNHLY and CDR2 FYNNEI. Trimming left V 5 bases short and J 4 bases short, with 14 bases between. The CDR3 runs to 14 residues. CDR3 DNA: TGTGCCAGCAGTCTCTCCGACAGTCTCTATGGCTACACCTTC. It is translated as CASSLSDSLYGYTF.

V gene TRBV7-2 combines with J gene TRBJ2-7; 9 bases agree with TRBD2. The CDR3 has 15 amino acids. In germline, CDR1 is SGHTA, CDR2 FQGNSA. After removal of 1 base from V and 5 bases from J, the junction contained 6 bases not matched to a gene. For the CDR3, the DNA is TGTGCCAGCAGCTTAGGGCGGGGGGGCCAGAACGAGCAGTACTTC. It encodes CASSLGRGGQNEQYF.

V and J are TRBV7-9 and TRBJ2-1; D might be TRBD1 (5 bases). Germline-derived CDR1 and CDR2 are SEHNR and FQNEAQ (reference sequence). Trimming stripped 3 bases from V and 6 bases from J, with 21 bases between. The CDR3 is 17 residues long. The CDR3 spells CASSFFQGFFDGNEQFF. The CDR3 DNA reads TGTGCCAGCAGCTTTTTTCAGGGTTTTTTCGATGGCAATGAGCAGTTCTTC. Drawing the rest from reference TRBV7-9 and TRBJ2-1, the complete variable domain is DTGVSQNPRHKITKRGQNVTFRCDPISEHNRLYWYRQTLGQGPEFLTYFQNEAQLEKSRLLSDRFSAERPKGSFSTLEIQRTEQGDSAMYLCASSFFQGFFDGNEQFFGPGTRLTVL.

This rearrangement joins TRBV3-1 (or the pseudogene TRBV3-2) to TRBJ2-3; TRBD1 is a possible D gene (5 bases). The V and J ends lost 9 bases and 4 bases respectively, with 14 bases between them. The CDR3 is made up of 13 amino acids. CDR1 is LGHDT, CDR2 YNNKEL, per germline (reference sequence). CDR3 coding DNA: TGTGCCAGTAGCAGAGCAGGGCCAGATACGCAGTATTTT. It encodes CASSRAGPDTQYF.

This chain links TRBV2 with TRBJ1-3; maybe TRBD1 (6 bases). V was trimmed by 4 bases and J by 0 bases, leaving 13 bases between them. Germline loops: CDR1 SNHLY, CDR2 FYNNEI. The CDR3 is 16 residues long. CDR3 residues: CASSAYRELSGNTIYF. CDR3 coding DNA: TGTGCCAGCAGTGCCTACAGGGAACTCTCTGGAAACACCATATATTTT.

V gene TRBV4-3 combines with J gene TRBJ1-1; tentatively, D is TRBD1 (6 bases). Germline V gene lookup returns CDR1 LGHNA and CDR2 YSLEER. V was pared by 0 bases and J by 8 bases, with 16 bases between. The CDR3 has 15 residues. In nucleotides, the CDR3 is TGCGCCAGCAGCCAAGATGAGGCTCCGGACAGAGAAGCTTTCTTT. Its translation is CASSQDEAPDREAFF.

V gene TRBV19 combines with J gene TRBJ2-1; D uncertain. Germline loops: CDR1 LNHDA, CDR2 SQIVND (reference sequence). V shed 5 bases and J shed 0 bases, with 17 bases lying between them. There are 17 residues in the CDR3. CDR3 sequence: CASSPLGAPSSYNEQFF. The CDR3 nucleotides read TGTGCCAGTAGTCCCCTTGGTGCGCCAAGCTCCTACAATGAGCAGTTCTTC.